The 31 T cell receptor beta chains reported below all come from one sample, sequenced in a study of memory CD4+ T cells and cytomegalovirus serostatus. Single viable CD3+CD4+CD8-CD45RO+ cells were sorted as the memory CD4+ T cells. Generated by immunoSEQ multiplex PCR, the TCRdb table keeps only in-frame clones and is missing some. The sample consists of tens of thousands of clones, around four fifths of them appearing once. Input material: memory CD4+ T cells from blood. The source is an adult in good health and CMV-seronegative.

The chain carries TRBV18 and TRBJ1-1; perhaps TRBD1 as D (5 bases). Trimming removed 2 bases from V and 1 base from J, with 8 bases in between. CDR1 and CDR2 (germline): KGHSH, LQKENI. The CDR3 consists of 14 residues. The CDR3 DNA reads as TGTGCCAGCTCACCAACAGGATCGAACACTGAAGCTTTCTTT. This codes for CASSPTGSNTEAFF. Full variable domain (outside the CDR3, taken from reference TRBV18 and TRBJ1-1): NAGVMQNPRHLVRRRGQEARLRCSPMKGHSHVYWYRQLPEEGLKFMVYLQKENIIDESGMPKERFSAEFPKEGPSILRIQQVVRGDSAAYFCASSPTGSNTEAFFGQGTRLTVV.

J is TRBJ1-1 and V is TRBV9, with D tentatively TRBD1 (6 bases). Germline V gives CDR1 SGDLS, CDR2 YYNGEE. Trimming removed 0 bases at V and 0 bases at J, with 15 bases between. The CDR3 covers 17 residues. The CDR3 sequence is CASSVERGESMNTEAFF. DNA for the CDR3: TGTGCCAGCAGCGTAGAAAGGGGGGAGTCCATGAACACTGAAGCTTTCTTT.

This clone was observed a few times. This chain connects TRBV2 to TRBJ1-5; no clear D gene. Germline CDR1 SNHLY, CDR2 FYNNEI. The CDR3 length is 14 residues. Trimming took off 3 bases at V and 2 bases at J, with 8 bases between the two ends. The CDR3 nucleotides are TGTGCCAGCAGTGATCCCAGGCGCAATCAGCCCCAGCATTTT. Translated, it gives CASSDPRRNQPQHF.

This chain connects TRBV18 to TRBJ1-3; the D gene is possibly TRBD1 (6 bases). The CDR3 spans 17 residues. V was trimmed by 2 bases and J by 0 bases, leaving 14 bases between them. Germline V gives CDR1 KGHSH, CDR2 LQKENI. The CDR3 DNA reads as TGTGCCAGCTCACCAAGCCTGGGACAAAGCTCTGGAAACACCATATATTTT. Amino acids: CASSPSLGQSSGNTIYF. Filled out from reference TRBV18 and TRBJ1-3, the complete variable domain reads NAGVMQNPRHLVRRRGQEARLRCSPMKGHSHVYWYRQLPEEGLKFMVYLQKENIIDESGMPKERFSAEFPKEGPSILRIQQVVRGDSAAYFCASSPSLGQSSGNTIYFGEGSWLTVV.

The chain links TRBV2 to TRBJ1-4; no firm D call. Trimming took off 6 bases at V and 7 bases at J, with 6 bases between the two ends. The CDR3 runs 11 residues. CDR1 is SNHLY and CDR2 is FYNNEI in the germline V gene. CDR3 coding DNA: TGTGCCAGCAGAATCGGTGAAAAACTGTTTTTT. It encodes CASRIGEKLFF.

The rearrangement links TRBV30 to TRBJ1-1; D is uncertain. Trimming shortened V by 0 bases and J by 6 bases, and 17 bases separated the two germline ends. This CDR3 has 15 residues. Per the germline V gene, CDR1 is GTSNPN and CDR2 is SVGIG (reference sequence). The CDR3 coding sequence is TGTGCCTGGAGTGTACCCCAAGTTTTGGTGGCTGAAGCTTTCTTT. Residues: CAWSVPQVLVAEAFF.

J is TRBJ1-2 and V is TRBV9; 9 bases match TRBD1. The CDR3 is 14 amino acids. The V gene's germline CDR1 is SGDLS and CDR2 YYNGEE. V shed 0 bases, J shed 4 bases, and the junction held 1 base outside the gene matches. In DNA, the CDR3 is TGTGCCAGCAGCGTAGCGACAGGGGGCTATGGCTACACCTTC. Its translation is CASSVATGGYGYTF. Full variable domain (missing parts from reference TRBV9 and TRBJ1-2): DSGVTQTPKHLITATGQRVTLRCSPRSGDLSVYWYQQSLDQGLQFLIQYYNGEERAKGNILERFSAQQFPDLHSELNLSSLELGDSALYFCASSVATGGYGYTFGSGTRLTVV.

The V call is TRBV2, the J call TRBJ1-5, with D tentatively TRBD1 (5 bases). Germline V gene lookup returns CDR1 SNHLY and CDR2 FYNNEI. The CDR3 covers 17 residues. Trimming took off 8 bases at V and 6 bases at J, with 26 bases between the two ends. CDR3 protein: CASHPSSAGSGTQPQHF. DNA of the CDR3: TGTGCCAGCCACCCGAGCAGTGCGGGATCAGGGACTCAGCCCCAGCATTTT.

The V call is TRBV5-1, the J call TRBJ2-2; D unclear. V was cut by 1 base and J by 6 bases, with 7 bases left in between. Germline CDR1 reads SGHRS; CDR2 reads YFSETQ. The CDR3 extends over 13 amino acids. CDR3 in amino acids: CASSLPVAGELFF. Here the CDR3 DNA reads TGCGCCAGCAGCTTGCCGGTAGCCGGGGAGCTGTTTTTT.

This clone has more than one count but fewer than ten. The chain links TRBV30 to TRBJ2-7; 9 bases line up with TRBD1. The J segment lost 6 bases and the V segment lost 5 bases, leaving 8 bases of the junction unmatched. This CDR3 region has 13 residues. Germline V gives CDR1 GTSNPN, CDR2 SVGIG (reference sequence). CDR3 bases: TGTGCCTGGCCCGGGACAGGGTTTGGCGAGCAGTACTTC. This sequence encodes CAWPGTGFGEQYF.

V usage is TRBV25-1 and J usage is TRBJ2-7, with 10 positions matching TRBD1. V dropped 4 bases and J dropped 0; count of bases not matched to a gene: 3. CDR1 MGHDK and CDR2 SYGVNS come from the germline V gene. The CDR3 covers 15 residues. This chain's CDR3 is CASSGQGAASYEQYF. DNA of the CDR3: TGTGCCAGCAGTGGACAGGGGGCGGCCTCCTACGAGCAGTACTTC.

This sequence joins TRBV30 and TRBJ1-4; no clear D gene. The CDR3 is 13 amino acids. Germline V CDR1 and CDR2: GTSNPN, SVGIG (reference sequence). The V and J ends lost 0 bases and 11 bases respectively, with 13 bases between them. CDR3 nucleotide sequence: TGTGCCTGGAGTGTACATCCCGTCGGGAAACTGTTTTTT. Its protein is CAWSVHPVGKLFF.

V gene TRBV5-4 combines with J gene TRBJ2-2, with 8 bases identical to TRBD1. Germline V lookup: CDR1 SGHNT, CDR2 YYREEE (reference sequence). CDR3 length: 16 residues. Losses at the gene ends were 0 bases for V and 0 bases for J; bases not matched to a gene: 1. The CDR3 sequence is CASSLAQGANTGELFF. The CDR3 region has the DNA TGTGCCAGCAGCTTGGCACAGGGGGCGAACACCGGGGAGCTGTTTTTT.

The V gene is TRBV14, the J gene TRBJ2-6; D might be TRBD1 or TRBD2, each matching 5 bases. Trimming shortened V by 0 bases and J by 0 bases, and 21 bases separated the two germline ends. CDR1 SGHDN and CDR2 FVKESK come from the germline V gene. The CDR3 is 21 amino acids. CDR3 protein: CASSQDVNRGRGNSGANVLTF. The DNA of the CDR3 is TGTGCCAGCAGCCAAGATGTCAATCGGGGAAGGGGTAACTCTGGGGCCAACGTCCTGACTTTC.

The V and J genes are TRBV19 and TRBJ2-7; the D gene is possibly TRBD2 (5 bases). Trimming cost V 2 bases and J 9 bases, with 17 bases left between them. CDR1 and CDR2 from the germline V gene are LNHDA and SQIVND (reference sequence). The CDR3 extends over 14 amino acids. The CDR3 region has the DNA TGTGCCAGTAGTATATTGGCGACGAAAAGCGGGCAGTACTTC. This gives the protein CASSILATKSGQYF.

The chain has TRBV28 and TRBJ1-2; 8 bases are a match to TRBD1. CDR1 and CDR2 from the germline V gene are MDHEN and SYDVKM. This CDR3 is built from 13 residues. Trimming took 6 bases from V and 6 from J; bases not matched to a gene: 6. The CDR3 DNA reads TGTGCCAGCAGGCCGACAGGGGATCATGGCTACACCTTC. It yields the protein CASRPTGDHGYTF.

J is TRBJ2-5 and V is TRBV28, with 9 bases that match TRBD2. The CDR3 runs 15 residues. V lost 6 bases and J lost 4; bases outside the gene matches: 9. Germline V lookup: CDR1 MDHEN, CDR2 SYDVKM. CDR3 sequence (DNA): TGTGCCAGCAGATCCCTTAGCGGGAGTCGAGAGACCCAGTACTTC. Protein product: CASRSLSGSRETQYF.

The chain links TRBV2 to TRBJ1-2; 11 nucleotides line up with TRBD1. Trimming cost V 10 bases and J 5 bases; bases outside gene matches: 9. The length of the CDR3 is 14 residues. CDR1 is SNHLY, CDR2 FYNNEI, per germline. CDR3 sequence reads: CANTGTGGIYGYTF. Here the CDR3 DNA reads TGTGCCAACACCGGGACAGGGGGAATTTATGGCTACACCTTC.

This chain links TRBV30 with TRBJ2-1; TRBD1 or TRBD2 may be the D gene (7 bases each). CDR1 is GTSNPN and CDR2 is SVGIG in the germline V gene (reference sequence). CDR3 size: 15 residues. The V gene lost 0 bases and the J gene lost 6 bases, with 15 bases spanning the gap. Here the CDR3 reads CAWSVLQGGVNEQFF. CDR3 DNA sequence: TGTGCCTGGAGTGTACTCCAGGGGGGGGTCAATGAGCAGTTCTTC.

The table lists this clone with a count of one. The V and J genes are TRBV27 and TRBJ2-5; possible D gene TRBD2, 6 bases. CDR3 size: 13 residues. Germline CDR1 MNHEY, CDR2 SMNVEV (reference sequence). Trimming pared 6 bases from V and 5 bases from J, leaving 13 bases between. CDR3 region: CASRPAGTETQYF. The CDR3 DNA reads TGTGCCAGCAGGCCGGCCGGGACTGAGACCCAGTACTTC.

The J gene is TRBJ2-7, the V gene TRBV6-5, with 8 bases that match TRBD2. Germline V gene lookup returns CDR1 MNHEY and CDR2 SVGAGI. The V segment lost 6 bases and the J segment 4 bases; nucleotides outside the gene matches: 8. The CDR3 is 14 residues long. In nucleotides, the CDR3 is TGTGCCAGCAGGAGGGCAGCGGGGGAGTACGAGCAGTACTTC. It specifies CASRRAAGEYEQYF.

The chain employs TRBV7-8 and TRBJ2-1; D may correspond to TRBD1 or TRBD2 (5 bases each). Germline V gene data show CDR1 as SGHVS and CDR2 as FQNEAQ. Deletions cut 4 bases from V and 8 bases from J, with 15 bases between. CDR3 length: 14 amino acids. The CDR3 DNA is TGTGCCAGCAGCTATACCGAGGGGCACGATGAGCAGTTCTTC. This gives the protein CASSYTEGHDEQFF.

The CDR3 sequence: CASSFQGASNQPQHF. The CDR3 nucleotides read TGTGCCAGCAGCTTTCAGGGGGCGAGCAATCAGCCCCAGCATTTT. V and J are TRBV7-8 and TRBJ1-5, with 8 nucleotides matching TRBD1. The V segment lost 3 bases and the J segment 1 base; nucleotides outside the gene matches: 2. This CDR3 has 15 residues. Germline CDR1 and CDR2: SGHVS and FQNEAQ.

V is TRBV5-4 and J is TRBJ1-3; 7 bases line up with TRBD1. The trim removed 4 bases at V and 4 bases at J, leaving 2 bases unmatched. The CDR3 has 13 amino acids. Germline V gives CDR1 SGHNT, CDR2 YYREEE (reference sequence). The chain's CDR3 is CASSRDRGNTIYF. In DNA, the CDR3 is TGTGCCAGCAGCCGGGACAGAGGAAACACCATATATTTT.

The chain employs TRBV6-6 and TRBJ2-7, with D perhaps matching TRBD1 or TRBD2 (5 bases each). The V end was cut by 4 bases, the J end by 7 bases, with 20 bases between. The CDR3 extends over 15 amino acids. Germline V gives CDR1 MNHNY, CDR2 SVGAGI (reference sequence). CDR3 amino acids: CASSWSGTHPGEQYF. In nucleotides, the CDR3 is TGTGCCAGCAGTTGGTCTGGGACCCATCCCGGGGAGCAGTACTTC.

CDR3: CASSSRQTHQETQYF. DNA for the CDR3: TGTGCCAGTAGTTCCCGACAGACGCACCAAGAGACCCAGTACTTC. The chain combines TRBV19 with TRBJ2-5; D is perhaps TRBD1 (5 bases). This CDR3 comprises 15 residues. Looked up from germline, CDR1 is LNHDA and CDR2 is SQIVND (reference sequence). The V end lost 5 bases, the J end lost 0 bases, and 13 bases lay between the germline ends.

The chain links TRBV28 to TRBJ1-2, with D perhaps matching TRBD1 (5 bases). This CDR3 region has 13 residues. Germline CDR1 and CDR2: MDHEN and SYDVKM. V was cut by 5 bases and J by 8 bases, with 15 bases left in between. The CDR3, as DNA: TGTGCCAGCAGTATCGCAGGGTTTTCCGGCTACACCTTC. Translated: CASSIAGFSGYTF.

This clone has a handful of counts. The chain has TRBV2 and TRBJ2-1; TRBD1 is a possible D gene (6 bases). Germline V CDR1 and CDR2: SNHLY, FYNNEI. Deletions cut 7 bases from V and 7 bases from J, with 14 bases between. The CDR3 spans 13 residues. CDR3 sequence (DNA): TGTGCCAGCAATAATCAGGGGCGAAATGAGCAGTTCTTC. It is translated as CASNNQGRNEQFF. Based on the CDR3 plus reference TRBV2 and TRBJ2-1, the full variable domain is EPEVTQTPSHQVTQMGQEVILRCVPISNHLYFYWYRQILGQKVEFLVSFYNNEISEKSEIFDDQFSVERPDGSNFTLKIRSTKLEDSAMYFCASNNQGRNEQFFGPGTRLTVL.

CDR3: CASSTPPGLAGGKVAKNIQYF. The CDR3 DNA is TGTGCCAGTAGTACCCCGCCCGGACTAGCGGGGGGAAAGGTAGCCAAAAACATTCAGTACTTC. The chain joins TRBV19 to TRBJ2-4; 14 bases line up with TRBD2. The CDR3 contains 21 residues. Germline CDR1 reads LNHDA; CDR2 reads SQIVND (reference sequence). The V gene end was trimmed by 4 bases and the J gene end by 0 bases; junction bases not matched to a gene: 14.

The chain is built from TRBV6-5 and TRBJ1-2; TRBD1 might be the D (6 bases). Between the trimmed V and J ends, which lost 5 bases and 8 bases, there was a span of 12 bases. The CDR3 has 12 residues. Germline V lookup: CDR1 MNHEY, CDR2 SVGAGI. CDR3 amino acids: CASSGGGPGYTF. The CDR3 nucleotides read TGTGCCAGCAGTGGAGGGGGACCGGGCTACACCTTC.

The rearrangement joins TRBV9 to TRBJ1-2, with D uncertain. Trimming removed 3 bases at V and 4 bases at J, with 13 bases between. CDR1 SGDLS and CDR2 YYNGEE come from the germline V gene. The CDR3 is made up of 14 amino acids. This CDR3 is CASSAGRRIYGYTF. The DNA for the CDR3 is TGTGCCAGCAGCGCCGGACGGAGAATCTATGGCTACACCTTC.